Listed here are 32 T cell receptor beta chains from one sample, sequenced in a study of T cell clonality in common variable immunodeficiency. Profiling relied on immunoSEQ multiplex PCR, and the TCRdb table lists in-frame clones only, not all of them. The specimen has about 66,000 clones, none found just once. Sequenced: peripheral blood mononuclear cells. These receptors came from a person aged 18 to 70 in good health.

This clone has a count of ten or more. The CDR3 end lies 3 residues beyond the end of the read and is filled in from the germline J gene. The chain combines TRBV20-1 with TRBJ2-7, with 8 bases lining up with TRBD2. The CDR3 extends over 13 amino acids. Unmatched junction bases numbered 8, after V lost 5 bases and J lost 5 bases. Germline V gives CDR1 DFQATT, CDR2 SNEGSKA (reference sequence). CDR3 DNA, as far as it was read: TGCAGTGCTCCGGGACTAGAGGCCCACGAG. Protein product: CSAPGLEAHE. The complete CDR3 protein is CSAPGLEAHEQYF.

This clone was counted at least ten times. The DNA ends 3 residues before the CDR3 does, and the rest of the CDR3 is filled in from the germline J gene. The chain employs TRBV14 and TRBJ1-1; D gene ambiguous. The CDR3 extends over 11 amino acids. The germline V gene has CDR1 SGHDN and CDR2 FVKESK. The covered CDR3 bases are TGTGCCAGCAGCCAAGACAGTCAA. It specifies CASSQDSQ. The CDR3 in full is CASSQDSQAFF.

This clone was detected many times. CDR3 DNA (partial): TGTGCCAGTCGTTCGGCAGGAAACTATGGC. Its protein product is CASRSAGNYG. The whole CDR3 region reads CASRSAGNYGYTF. The chain employs TRBV19 and TRBJ1-2; D ambiguous. The missing CDR3 end, 3 residues past where the read stops, is filled in from the germline J gene. Trimming left V 8 bases short and J 2 bases short, with 12 bases between. Per the germline V gene, CDR1 is LNHDA and CDR2 is SQIVND (reference sequence). The CDR3 consists of 13 residues.

This clone was counted at least ten times. The CDR3 end is not reached by the read, which stops 3 residues before it; the germline J gene fills it in. V usage is TRBV7-3 and J usage is TRBJ2-2; D is perhaps TRBD1 (5 bases). The germline V gene has CDR1 SGHTA and CDR2 FQGTGA. The CDR3 is 16 residues long. V lost 1 base to trimming and J lost 8 bases, with 17 bases between them. CDR3 DNA, as far as it was read: TGTGCCAGCAGCTTAAGCAGGACATCACACCCGGGGGAG. Amino acid sequence: CASSLSRTSHPGE. The entire CDR3 sequence reads CASSLSRTSHPGELFF.

In its sample, this clone was seen many times. CDR3 bases read: TGCAGCGCCTACTCAAGGGGCGTCCCTGAA. Its translation is CSAYSRGVPE. The whole CDR3 sequence is CSAYSRGVPEAFF. The chain joins TRBV29-1 to TRBJ1-1, with D maybe TRBD1 (5 bases). The read ends 3 residues before the CDR3 terminus; that terminus is restored from the germline J gene. CDR3 length equals 13 residues. CDR1 is SQVTM, CDR2 ANQGSEA, per germline. V was pared by 7 bases and J by 6 bases, with 18 bases between.

This clone was observed a handful of times. From the germline J gene comes the end of the CDR3, since the read stops 3 residues before it. V is TRBV5-1 and J is TRBJ2-7; D perhaps matches TRBD2 (5 bases). The germline V gene has CDR1 SGHRS and CDR2 YFSETQ. This CDR3 has 14 amino acids. Trimming removed 4 bases from V and 2 bases from J, with 13 bases in between. The sequenced CDR3 bases are TGCGCCAGCAGCCTAGGACTGGCAACCTACGAG. It encodes CASSLGLATYE. The whole CDR3 sequence reads CASSLGLATYEQYF.

This clone appeared many times. The sequence runs out 3 residues before the end of the CDR3; the remainder is reconstructed from the germline J gene. J is TRBJ2-5 and V is TRBV20-1; D is perhaps TRBD1 (5 bases). The germline V gene has CDR1 DFQATT and CDR2 SNEGSKA (reference sequence). The length of the CDR3 is 13 residues. Trimming removed 2 bases at V and 1 base at J, with 8 bases between. CDR3 bases read: TGCAGTGCTAGACTGGACACCCAAGAGACC. This encodes CSARLDTQET. The CDR3 in its entirety is CSARLDTQETQYF.

This clone has at least ten counts. From the germline J gene comes the end of the CDR3, since the read stops 3 residues before it. The V and J genes are TRBV20-1 and TRBJ1-1, with 9 bases lining up with TRBD1. From germline, CDR1 is DFQATT and CDR2 SNEGSKA (reference sequence). The CDR3 has 15 amino acids. The CDR3 region is CSARGDRGFRVEAFF. The covered CDR3 bases are TGCAGTGCTAGAGGCGACAGGGGGTTCCGGGTGGAA.

This clone occurred many times. The read halts 3 residues ahead of the CDR3 end, with the missing end drawn from the germline J gene. The gene calls are TRBV5-5 and TRBJ2-5, with TRBD1 matching over 7 bases. Germline CDR1 SGHKS, CDR2 YYEKEE (reference sequence). V was pared by 0 bases and J by 5 bases, with 4 bases of the junction left unmatched. The CDR3 contains 14 residues. The DNA read from the CDR3 is TGTGCCAGCAGCTTGGCCACAGGGGATGAGACC. Its protein product is CASSLATGDET. The entire CDR3 protein reads CASSLATGDETQYF.

This clone came up a few times. One end of the junction does not line up with germline, which may come from a read error. The read ends 3 residues shy of where the CDR3 ends; the end is completed using the germline J gene. Other DNA sequences within the sample encode an identical CDR3. V gene TRBV11-2 combines with J gene TRBJ2-1, with 7 bases identical to TRBD2. The CDR3 extends over 15 amino acids. Germline V CDR1 and CDR2: SGHAT, FQNNGV. The CDR3 region is CASSLGASGYNEQFF. The covered CDR3 bases are TGCGCCAGCAGCCTTGGGGCTAGCGGATACAATGAG.

This clone was counted at least ten times. The CDR3 protein is CASEYRQGGEKLFF. Incomplete CDR3 DNA: TGTGCCAGCGAGTATAGACAGGGAGGAGAAAAA. This rearrangement joins TRBV19 to TRBJ1-4; 7 bases match TRBD1. Read sequence stops 3 residues before the CDR3 end, and the germline J gene provides the missing end. This CDR3 spans 14 amino acids. In germline, CDR1 is LNHDA, CDR2 SQIVND (reference sequence). V dropped 9 bases and J dropped 8; count of bases not matched to a gene: 12.

About this clone itself: The CDR3 extends 3 residues past the end of the read, so its final part is completed from the germline J gene. This chain joins TRBV19 and TRBJ2-1; a possible D gene is TRBD2 (5 bases). CDR3 size: 13 residues. Trimming shortened V by 4 bases and J by 8 bases, and 12 bases separated the two germline ends. Germline V gives CDR1 LNHDA, CDR2 SQIVND (reference sequence). CDR3: CASSRISGYEQFF. Partial CDR3 DNA: TGTGCCAGTAGTAGAATATCGGGGTATGAG.

This clone was observed many times. The missing CDR3 end, 3 residues past where the read stops, is filled in from the germline J gene. The chain joins TRBV9 to TRBJ1-3; 7 bases are a match to TRBD1. The CDR3 is 14 residues long. The germline CDR1 and CDR2 sequences are SGDLS and YYNGEE. The junction had 3 bases not matched to a gene; V was cut back by 2 bases and J by 4 bases. CDR3 bases read: TGTGCCAGCAGCGTTAGGGGGCGAGGAAACACC. It yields the protein CASSVRGRGNT. From start to end, the CDR3 is CASSVRGRGNTIYF. Variable domain in full (rest from reference TRBV9 and TRBJ1-3): DSGVTQTPKHLITATGQRVTLRCSPRSGDLSVYWYQQSLDQGLQFLIQYYNGEERAKGNILERFSAQQFPDLHSELNLSSLELGDSALYFCASSVRGRGNTIYFGEGSWLTVV.

This clone has at least ten counts. The part of the CDR3 DNA that was read is TGCAGTGCCCGGAGGGACAGCGTCTCCTACGAG. It encodes CSARRDSVSYE. In full, the CDR3 reads CSARRDSVSYEQYF. The chain combines TRBV20-1 with TRBJ2-7; maybe TRBD1 (7 bases). The CDR3 end lies 3 residues beyond the end of the read and is filled in from the germline J gene. V was cut by 6 bases and J by 0 bases, with 15 bases left in between. Germline CDR1 and CDR2: DFQATT and SNEGSKA (reference sequence). The CDR3 has 14 residues.

This clone has at least ten counts. The missing CDR3 end, 3 residues past where the read stops, is filled in from the germline J gene. V is TRBV2 and J is TRBJ1-1; 10 nucleotides line up with TRBD1. Germline V lookup: CDR1 SNHLY, CDR2 FYNNEI. The ends lost 5 bases at V and 0 bases at J; junction bases unmatched: 6. CDR3 length equals 16 residues. CDR3 DNA (partial): TGTGCCAGCAGTCCTGGACAGGGGGTCATGAACACTGAA. Encoded protein: CASSPGQGVMNTE. The complete CDR3 reads CASSPGQGVMNTEAFF.

Many counts were recorded for this clone. CDR3 sequence reads: CASRGQPRRETQYF. The sequenced part of the CDR3 DNA is TGTGCCAGTAGAGGACAGCCTAGAAGGGAGACC. The chain recombines TRBV19 with TRBJ2-5; weak D call: TRBD1 (6 bases). The read terminates 3 residues ahead of where the CDR3 ends, so the germline J gene completes it. The germline V and J ends were trimmed by 6 bases and 5 bases, with 16 bases remaining between them. The CDR3 loop spans 14 amino acids. Germline assignment: CDR1 LNHDA and CDR2 SQIVND (reference sequence).

This clone was seen many times. The read terminates 3 residues before the CDR3 end, so the remaining end is supplied by the germline J gene. V is TRBV7-3 and J is TRBJ2-7; 8 bases agree with TRBD2. CDR3 length: 12 residues. After removal of 5 bases from V and 6 bases from J, the junction contained 3 bases not matched to a gene. Germline CDR1 SGHTA, CDR2 FQGTGA. Here the CDR3 reads CASSPGLVEQYF. The DNA read from the CDR3 is TGTGCCAGCAGCCCGGGACTAGTCGAG.

At least ten counts were recorded for this clone. The read terminates 3 residues ahead of where the CDR3 ends, so the germline J gene completes it. The chain recombines TRBV5-4 with TRBJ1-1; 7 bases are shared with TRBD1. The V and J ends lost 4 bases and 1 base, in that order; junction bases with no gene match: 10. The germline V gene encodes CDR1 SGHNT and CDR2 YYREEE (reference sequence). The CDR3 is made up of 16 amino acids. The DNA read from the CDR3 is TGTGCCAGCAGCACCCGGGACAGAGGAACGAACACTGAA. Its translation is CASSTRDRGTNTE. In full, the CDR3 is CASSTRDRGTNTEAFF.

This clone occurred many times. The CDR3 end falls 3 residues outside the read, so it is completed with the germline J gene. The chain employs TRBV2 and TRBJ2-3; 16 bases line up with TRBD2. V shed 6 bases and J 0 bases; nucleotides not matched to a gene: 6. The germline V gene has CDR1 SNHLY and CDR2 FYNNEI. The CDR3 spans 18 residues. CDR3 protein: CASRAGTSGGASTDTQYF. The CDR3 DNA, read in part, is TGTGCCAGCAGAGCCGGGACTAGCGGGGGGGCGAGCACAGATACG. The entire variable domain, with the rest obtained from reference TRBV2 and TRBJ2-3, is as follows: EPEVTQTPSHQVTQMGQEVILRCVPISNHLYFYWYRQILGQKVEFLVSFYNNEISEKSEIFDDQFSVERPDGSNFTLKIRSTKLEDSAMYFCASRAGTSGGASTDTQYFGPGTRLTVL.

There are many counts of this clone. Read data end 3 residues before the CDR3 end; the end is taken from the germline J gene. The chain employs TRBV20-1 and TRBJ2-5; TRBD2 is a possible D gene (6 bases). The V gene lost 4 bases and the J gene lost 3 bases, with 12 bases spanning the gap. Per germline, CDR1 DFQATT and CDR2 SNEGSKA (reference sequence). This CDR3 is 13 amino acids long. This CDR3 is CSATGTAEETQYF. The CDR3 bases that were read are TGCAGTGCTACGGGGACTGCGGAAGAGACC.

This clone was detected many times. The CDR3 goes on 3 residues after the read ends, and that part is filled in from the germline J gene. The J gene is TRBJ2-2, the V gene TRBV7-8, with 8 bases matching TRBD1. Germline V gene data show CDR1 as SGHVS and CDR2 as FQNEAQ. This CDR3 has 17 amino acids. With 5 bases clipped from V and 1 base from J, the junction kept 9 bases outside the gene matches. The part of the CDR3 DNA that was read is TGTGCCAGCAGCGCGGCCGCACAGGGGGGGAACACCGGGGAG. Encoded protein: CASSAAAQGGNTGE. The CDR3, in full, reads CASSAAAQGGNTGELFF.

This clone came up many times. Read coverage stops 3 residues before the CDR3 terminus; the germline J gene supplies the remainder. The chain is built from TRBV9 and TRBJ2-1; TRBD2 might be the D (5 bases). The V end lost 0 bases, the J end lost 8 bases, and 6 bases lay between the germline ends. The CDR3 is made up of 12 amino acids. Germline V CDR1 and CDR2: SGDLS, YYNGEE. The CDR3 bases that were read are TGTGCCAGCAGCGTAGGAGGGTATGAG. Its translation: CASSVGGYE. The full CDR3 sequence reads CASSVGGYEQFF.

This clone was recorded at least ten times. The read falls 3 residues short of the CDR3 end, and the missing part is taken from the germline J gene. This chain links TRBV30 with TRBJ2-2; D may be TRBD1 (5 bases). Germline values: CDR1 GTSNPN, CDR2 SVGIG (reference sequence). The CDR3 covers 16 residues. V dropped 1 base and J dropped 1 base, with 13 bases sitting between them. CDR3 loop: CAWSEGHAGNTGELFF. The sequenced part of the CDR3 DNA is TGTGCCTGGAGTGAAGGACACGCAGGGAACACCGGGGAG.

Ten or more counts support this clone. The observed sequence ends 3 residues before the CDR3 terminus, with the missing tail filled in from the germline J gene. The chain combines TRBV20-1 with TRBJ2-3; no clear D gene. This CDR3 region has 13 residues. V shed 0 bases and J shed 1 base, with 5 bases lying between them. Germline V gene lookup returns CDR1 DFQATT and CDR2 SNEGSKA (reference sequence). The CDR3 protein is CSARDTGTDTQYF. The CDR3 DNA, read in part, is TGCAGTGCTAGAGATACTGGCACAGATACG.

This clone was seen repeatedly, ten times or more. The CDR3 extends 3 residues past the end of the read, so its final part is completed from the germline J gene. J is TRBJ2-3 and V is TRBV6-2 or TRBV6-3; 9 bases match TRBD1. CDR1 is MNHEY and CDR2 is SVGEGT in the germline V gene. This CDR3 is built from 15 residues. The J segment lost 4 bases and the V segment lost 3 bases, leaving 5 bases of the junction unmatched. CDR3 DNA (partial): TGTGCCAGCAGTTATACAGGGGGCGGATCAGATACG. Translating it yields CASSYTGGGSDT. The CDR3 as a whole reads CASSYTGGGSDTQYF.

This clone was observed many times. Read coverage stops 3 residues before the CDR3 terminus; the germline J gene supplies the remainder. The chain couples TRBV5-1 to TRBJ2-3; D possibly corresponds to TRBD1 (6 bases). Trimming took off 4 bases at V and 0 bases at J, with 15 bases between the two ends. Germline V lookup: CDR1 SGHRS, CDR2 YFSETQ. There are 16 residues in the CDR3. CDR3 sequence: CASSPLGQGSTDTQYF. CDR3 bases read: TGCGCCAGCAGCCCCCTGGGACAAGGGAGCACAGATACG.

This clone was seen many times. Coverage ceases 3 residues before the CDR3 finishes, and the germline J gene fills in the end. The V call is TRBV4-1, the J call TRBJ1-3, with a tentative D call TRBD1 (5 bases). The CDR3 runs 16 residues. Trimming shortened V by 3 bases and J by 4 bases, and 16 bases separated the two germline ends. Germline CDR1 MGHRA, CDR2 YSYEKL. The sequenced part of the CDR3 DNA is TGCGCCAGCAGCCACCCTTCGAAGGGGCTCGGAAACACC. It is translated as CASSHPSKGLGNT. The whole CDR3 sequence reads CASSHPSKGLGNTIYF.

The sample holds many counts of this clone. The read falls 3 residues short of the CDR3 end, and the missing part is taken from the germline J gene. The chain carries TRBV5-4 and TRBJ2-3; TRBD2 matches at 8 bases. V shed 5 bases and J 0 bases; nucleotides not matched to a gene: 8. From germline, CDR1 is SGHNT and CDR2 YYREEE (reference sequence). This CDR3 region has 16 residues. CDR3 bases read: TGTGCCAGCAGGGGGTATAGCGGGACTAGCACAGATACG. Translating it yields CASRGYSGTSTDT. The whole CDR3 is CASRGYSGTSTDTQYF.

Many counts were recorded for this clone. The read terminates 3 residues before the CDR3 end, so the remaining end is supplied by the germline J gene. J is TRBJ2-7 and V is TRBV28, with 10 bases aligning to TRBD2. CDR3 length equals 17 residues. V lost 6 bases and J lost 2; bases outside the gene matches: 13. The germline V gene has CDR1 MDHEN and CDR2 SYDVKM. The covered CDR3 bases are TGTGCCAGCAGAGGCTACTCACTAGCGGGACGAGCCTACGAG. Residues: CASRGYSLAGRAYE. The CDR3 as a whole reads CASRGYSLAGRAYEQYF.

As regards this clone: The observed sequence ends 3 residues before the CDR3 terminus, with the missing tail filled in from the germline J gene. The chain has TRBV2 and TRBJ2-2; the D gene could be TRBD1 or TRBD2 (6 bases each). V was shortened by 5 bases and J by 6 bases, with 16 bases between the two germline ends. The CDR3 has 15 amino acids. Looked up from germline, CDR1 is SNHLY and CDR2 is FYNNEI. Partial CDR3 DNA: TGTGCCAGCAGTAGGCACAGGGAGGCTGCCGGGGAG. Translated, it gives CASSRHREAAGE. The complete CDR3 protein is CASSRHREAAGELFF.

At least ten counts were recorded for this clone. With the read ending 3 residues before the CDR3 end, the germline J gene is used to fill in that end. J is TRBJ1-2 and V is TRBV29-1, with D perhaps matching TRBD1 (5 bases). The CDR3 has 12 amino acids. The V and J ends lost 6 bases and 2 bases respectively, with 10 bases between them. The germline CDR1 and CDR2 sequences are SQVTM and ANQGSEA. The covered CDR3 bases are TGCAGCGTCTTCGGGGGGAACTATGGC. Amino acid sequence: CSVFGGNYG. The complete CDR3 sequence is CSVFGGNYGYTF.

This clone was seen ten or more times. The CDR3 is cut off 3 residues early in the read; its end comes from the germline J gene. The chain is built from TRBV20-1 and TRBJ2-1; the D call may be TRBD1 or TRBD2 (5 bases each). The CDR3 consists of 15 residues. V was pared by 2 bases and J by 6 bases, with 17 bases between. The germline V gene encodes CDR1 DFQATT and CDR2 SNEGSKA (reference sequence). CDR3 loop: CSARSRGERGNEQFF. CDR3 DNA (partial): TGCAGTGCTAGAAGTAGAGGGGAGAGAGGCAATGAG.